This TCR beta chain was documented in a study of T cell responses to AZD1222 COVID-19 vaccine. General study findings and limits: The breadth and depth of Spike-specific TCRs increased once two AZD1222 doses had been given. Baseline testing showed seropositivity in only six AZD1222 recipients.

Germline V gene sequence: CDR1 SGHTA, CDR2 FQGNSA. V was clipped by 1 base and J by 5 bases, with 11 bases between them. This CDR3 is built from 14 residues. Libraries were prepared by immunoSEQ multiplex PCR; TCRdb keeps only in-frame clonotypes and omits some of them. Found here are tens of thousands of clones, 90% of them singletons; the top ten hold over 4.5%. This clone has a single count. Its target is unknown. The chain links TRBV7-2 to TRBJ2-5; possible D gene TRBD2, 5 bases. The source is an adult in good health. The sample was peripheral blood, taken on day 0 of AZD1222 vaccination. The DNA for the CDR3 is TGTGCCAGCAGCTTAGACGGGCGAGGGGAGACCCAGTACTTC. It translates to CASSLDGRGETQYF.